These 23 T cell receptor beta chains originate from one sample sequenced in a study of T cell repertoires in aging, cancer and after chemotherapy. A mixed TRB-A/B primer pool amplified rearranged TRB by multiplex touch-down PCR. MiXCR, applied by TCRdb to the multiplex PCR reads, yields one record per CDR3 protein. The data show approximately 5,100 distinct CDR3 sequences, around 29% seen once. The template was genomic DNA from peripheral blood, not RNA. The source material was blood. Receptors originate from a human donor with a solid tumor.

The chain employs TRBV19 and TRBJ2-1; 12 nucleotides agree with TRBD2. Germline CDR1 and CDR2: LNHDA and SQIVND (reference sequence). The V and J ends lost 5 bases and 7 bases, in that order; junction bases with no gene match: 6. This CDR3 has 15 residues. CDR3 residues: CASSVTSGSFNEQFF. As DNA, the CDR3 is TGTGCCAGTAGTGTGACTAGCGGGAGTTTTAATGAGCAGTTCTTC.

This clonotype is medium-sized. This sequence joins TRBV30 and TRBJ2-3, with TRBD1 identical over 8 bases. This CDR3 contains 14 residues. V shed 5 bases and J 2 bases; nucleotides not matched to a gene: 6. Germline CDR1 reads GTSNPN; CDR2 reads SVGIG (reference sequence). The CDR3 DNA sequence: TGTGCCTGGGACAGGGGATTTTCCACAGATACGCAGTATTTT. Translated, it gives CAWDRGFSTDTQYF.

J is TRBJ1-2 and V is TRBV19, with D possibly being TRBD1 (6 bases). The germline CDR1 and CDR2 sequences are LNHDA and SQIVND (reference sequence). With 8 bases removed from V and 4 bases from J, the gap between germline ends came to 11 bases. The CDR3 runs to 12 residues. DNA of the CDR3: TGTGCCAGTGGCGGGGGCGGCTATGGCTACACCTTC. Translated, it gives CASGGGGYGYTF.

Points on this clonotype: At one of its ends the junction is not consistent with the germline gene, which may arise from a read error. This chain uses TRBV10-3 with TRBJ1-2; D possibly corresponds to TRBD1 (6 bases). The CDR3 contains 16 residues. The germline CDR1 and CDR2 sequences are ENHRY and SYGVKD. The CDR3 spells CASSGGGTGLGHGYTF. CDR3 in DNA: TGCGCCAGCAGTGGTGGGGGCACGGGGTTGGGCCATGGCTACACCTTC.

The rearrangement uses TRBV27 and TRBJ1-1; 7 nucleotides match TRBD1. CDR1 is MNHEY, CDR2 SMNVEV, per germline (reference sequence). After removal of 10 bases from V and 11 bases from J, the junction contained 10 bases not matched to a gene. The CDR3 consists of 11 residues. For the CDR3, the DNA is TGTGCCACCGCGCGAGGGGGCGCCGCTTTCTTT. This sequence encodes CATARGGAAFF.

V usage is TRBV11-3 and J usage is TRBJ2-1; perhaps TRBD2 as D (6 bases). Germline V gene sequence: CDR1 SGHNT, CDR2 YENEEA. V was shortened by 5 bases and J by 7 bases, with 24 bases between the two germline ends. This CDR3 contains 17 residues. CDR3 nucleotides: TGTGCCAGCAGCGGCCGGACCCCTAGCGAGTCAGGAAATGAGCAGTTCTTC. Translation: CASSGRTPSESGNEQFF. The variable domain in full, with the rest retrieved from reference TRBV11-3 and TRBJ2-1, is EAGVVQSPRYKIIEKKQPVAFWCNPISGHNTLYWYLQNLGQGPELLIRYENEEAVDDSQLPKDRFSAERLKGVDSTLKIQPAELGDSAVYLCASSGRTPSESGNEQFFGPGTRLTVL.

This clonotype was seen a single time. This chain joins TRBV11-2 and TRBJ2-2, with no clear D. CDR1 is SGHAT, CDR2 FQNNGV, per germline. The V gene lost 5 bases and the J gene lost 6 bases, with 13 bases spanning the gap. The CDR3 loop spans 14 amino acids. CDR3 protein: CASSPMGSAGELFF. In DNA form, the CDR3 reads TGTGCCAGCAGCCCCATGGGAAGCGCCGGGGAGCTGTTTTTT. Drawing the rest from reference TRBV11-2 and TRBJ2-2, the complete variable domain is EAGVAQSPRYKIIEKRQSVAFWCNPISGHATLYWYQQILGQGPKLLIQFQNNGVVDDSQLPKDRFSAERLKGVDSTLKIQPAKLEDSAVYLCASSPMGSAGELFFGEGSRLTVL.

This chain connects TRBV6-5 to TRBJ1-3, with TRBD1 as a possible D gene (6 bases). The germline V and J ends were trimmed by 5 bases and 2 bases, with 16 bases remaining between them. Germline values: CDR1 MNHEY, CDR2 SVGAGI. The CDR3 covers 16 residues. The CDR3 protein is CASSNQGIRAGNTIYF. The CDR3 DNA reads TGTGCCAGCAGTAATCAGGGGATCAGAGCTGGAAACACCATATATTTT.

This clonotype was seen only a few times. The rearrangement links TRBV11-2 to TRBJ1-1; 8 nucleotides line up with TRBD1. Looked up from germline, CDR1 is SGHAT and CDR2 is FQNNGV. The CDR3 runs to 17 residues. V lost 1 base, J lost 5 bases, and 12 bases stayed unmatched. The chain's CDR3 is CASSLALFQGARTEAFF. CDR3 DNA sequence: TGTGCCAGCAGCTTAGCGCTCTTCCAGGGGGCGAGGACTGAAGCTTTCTTT.

The CDR3 bases are TGTGCCTGGAGTGTTGGGGGAGGGGCTGGCTACACCTTC. Translation: CAWSVGGGAGYTF. This chain uses TRBV30 with TRBJ1-2, with a possible D match to TRBD1 (5 bases). The CDR3 sequence is 13 residues long. V lost 0 bases and J 7 bases, leaving 12 bases between the germline ends. The germline V gene has CDR1 GTSNPN and CDR2 SVGIG (reference sequence).

A few counts support this clonotype. J is TRBJ2-4 and V is TRBV19, with TRBD1 matching 7 bases. CDR3 length: 14 residues. Trimming removed 5 bases from V and 7 bases from J; junction bases left unmatched: 8. In germline, CDR1 is LNHDA, CDR2 SQIVND (reference sequence). Here the CDR3 DNA reads TGTGCCAGTAGTGTCGACAGGGTACCGAACATTCAGTACTTC. Its translation: CASSVDRVPNIQYF.

The rearrangement uses TRBV20-1 and TRBJ1-5; weak D call: TRBD1 (5 bases). V lost 4 bases to trimming and J lost 4 bases, with 11 bases between them. The CDR3 extends over 13 amino acids. The germline CDR1 and CDR2 sequences are DFQATT and SNEGSKA (reference sequence). The CDR3 bases are TGCAGTGCTAAGGGCGGGGGGAATCAGCCCCAGCATTTT. It translates to CSAKGGGNQPQHF.

Only a few counts were recorded for this clonotype. The J gene is TRBJ1-1, the V gene TRBV6-6, with D perhaps matching TRBD1 (6 bases). V was clipped by 0 bases and J by 2 bases, with 16 bases between them. There are 17 residues in the CDR3. CDR1 MNHNY and CDR2 SVGAGI come from the germline V gene (reference sequence). In DNA, the CDR3 is TGTGCCAGCAGTTACTCGAAGTTAGGACAGCTCAACACTGAAGCTTTCTTT. Protein product: CASSYSKLGQLNTEAFF.

The J gene is TRBJ1-4, the V gene TRBV5-1; the match to TRBD1 covers 11 bases. CDR1 is SGHRS, CDR2 YFSETQ, per germline. This CDR3 has 14 amino acids. J gave up 8 bases and V 4 bases, and 4 bases lay outside the gene matches. The CDR3 coding sequence is TGCGCCAGCAGCGCCGGACAGGGGGCGGAAAAACTGTTTTTT. Amino acid sequence: CASSAGQGAEKLFF. Using reference TRBV5-1 and TRBJ1-4 for the parts outside the CDR3, the full variable domain is KAGVTQTPRYLIKTRGQQVTLSCSPISGHRSVSWYQQTPGQGLQFLFEYFSETQRNKGNFPGRFSGRQFSNSRSEMNVSTLELGDSALYLCASSAGQGAEKLFFGSGTQLSVL.

This clonotype showed up just a few times. The CDR3 spells CASSLTGGYNEQFF. CDR3 sequence (DNA): TGTGCCAGCAGCTTAACTGGGGGTTACAATGAGCAGTTCTTC. The genes are TRBV7-9 and TRBJ2-1; TRBD1 or TRBD2 may be the D gene (5 bases each). V lost 2 bases and J lost 4, with 9 bases in between. This CDR3 is 14 amino acids long. The germline V gene has CDR1 SEHNR and CDR2 FQNEAQ (reference sequence).

This clonotype counts as large (0.1 to 1%). The chain is built from TRBV29-1 and TRBJ1-2, with 7 bases matching TRBD1. This CDR3 contains 12 residues. Unmatched junction bases numbered 9, after V lost 6 bases and J lost 8 bases. From germline, CDR1 is SQVTM and CDR2 ANQGSEA. CDR3 bases: TGCAGCGTAACGACAGGGCGAGGGGGCTACACCTTC. As protein: CSVTTGRGGYTF.

The chain links TRBV6-5 to TRBJ2-7; 7 bases are shared with TRBD1. From germline, CDR1 is MNHEY and CDR2 SVGAGI. The CDR3 spans 13 residues. V shed 6 bases, J shed 11 bases, and the junction held 13 bases outside the gene matches. CDR3 sequence: CASSLEETGRKYF. CDR3 DNA: TGTGCCAGCAGCCTGGAAGAGACAGGGAGAAAGTACTTC.

In this sample, this clonotype is medium-sized. The chain couples TRBV20-1 to TRBJ2-7, with D possibly being TRBD1 (6 bases). Looked up from germline, CDR1 is DFQATT and CDR2 is SNEGSKA (reference sequence). The CDR3 spans 14 residues. V dropped 1 base and J dropped 0 bases, with 10 bases sitting between them. CDR3 DNA: TGCAGTGCTAGAGTACAGGGTTCCTCCTACGAGCAGTACTTC. Protein product: CSARVQGSSYEQYF.

The chain uses TRBV6-5 and TRBJ2-2, with D perhaps assigned TRBD1 or TRBD2 (5 bases each). V was clipped by 4 bases and J by 1 base, with 10 bases between them. CDR1 and CDR2 from the germline V gene are MNHEY and SVGAGI. The CDR3 is 15 amino acids. The CDR3 spells CASSSGTKNTGELFF. The CDR3 coding sequence is TGTGCCAGCAGTTCTGGGACGAAGAACACCGGGGAGCTGTTTTTT.

The chain joins TRBV30 to TRBJ1-4, with D hard to call. This CDR3 comprises 13 residues. The ends were cut back, 0 bases at V and 4 bases at J, with 6 bases in the middle. CDR1 is GTSNPN, CDR2 SVGIG, per germline (reference sequence). DNA of the CDR3: TGTGCCTGGAGTGTAGGCTTTAATGAAAAACTGTTTTTT. Translated: CAWSVGFNEKLFF.

This clonotype was observed a few times. The chain is built from TRBV6-2 or TRBV6-3 and TRBJ2-1, with D possibly TRBD1 on 6 matching bases. Germline V CDR1 and CDR2: MNHEY, SVGEGT. V dropped 0 bases and J dropped 3 bases, with 15 bases sitting between them. The length of the CDR3 is 17 residues. CDR3 residues: CASSYSPPTGLYNEQFF. In nucleotides, the CDR3 is TGTGCCAGCAGTTACTCGCCCCCCACAGGGCTCTACAATGAGCAGTTCTTC.

Comments on this clonotype: Given a much more abundant clone one base away, this may be a read error. J is TRBJ2-1 and V is TRBV20-1, with D perhaps matching TRBD1 or TRBD2 (5 bases each). The germline V and J ends were trimmed by 2 bases and 0 bases, with 8 bases remaining between them. The germline gives CDR1 DFQATT, CDR2 SNEGSKA (reference sequence). This CDR3 contains 14 residues. This CDR3 is CSARPGSSYNEQFF. CDR3 nucleotide sequence: TGCAGTGCTAGACCAGGGAGCTCCTACAATGAGCAGTTCTTC.

V is TRBV20-1 and J is TRBJ2-5; 13 bases agree with TRBD2. The CDR3 extends over 16 amino acids. V was clipped by 5 bases and J by 0 bases; unmatched bases: 6. CDR1 is DFQATT and CDR2 is SNEGSKA in the germline V gene (reference sequence). The CDR3 nucleotides read TGCAGTGCTTCCGGACTAGCGGGGGCCCACCAAGAGACCCAGTACTTC. Encoded protein: CSASGLAGAHQETQYF.